The following is a T cell receptor (beta chain) sequence with its context. The entry originates in a study of blood T cell repertoires in COVID-19. The wider study: Spain, Italy and the United States supplied samples that represented acute and convalescent COVID-19.

The table came from immunoSEQ multiplex PCR; TCRdb's copy has only in-frame clones and leaves some out. The table shows some 300,000 clones, with approximately 86% occurring only once. The V gene lost 3 bases and the J gene lost 4 bases, with 15 bases spanning the gap. The germline V gene encodes CDR1 LGHNA and CDR2 YNFKEQ. There are 15 residues in the CDR3. The chain combines TRBV4-2 with TRBJ2-5; D may be TRBD1 (6 bases). This sequence was found in a man aged 65 to 79 with acute or convalescent COVID-19. Material: peripheral blood. The CDR3 spells CASSQSGDQRETQYF. CDR3 bases: TGTGCCAGCAGCCAGTCAGGGGACCAGAGAGAGACCCAGTACTTC.